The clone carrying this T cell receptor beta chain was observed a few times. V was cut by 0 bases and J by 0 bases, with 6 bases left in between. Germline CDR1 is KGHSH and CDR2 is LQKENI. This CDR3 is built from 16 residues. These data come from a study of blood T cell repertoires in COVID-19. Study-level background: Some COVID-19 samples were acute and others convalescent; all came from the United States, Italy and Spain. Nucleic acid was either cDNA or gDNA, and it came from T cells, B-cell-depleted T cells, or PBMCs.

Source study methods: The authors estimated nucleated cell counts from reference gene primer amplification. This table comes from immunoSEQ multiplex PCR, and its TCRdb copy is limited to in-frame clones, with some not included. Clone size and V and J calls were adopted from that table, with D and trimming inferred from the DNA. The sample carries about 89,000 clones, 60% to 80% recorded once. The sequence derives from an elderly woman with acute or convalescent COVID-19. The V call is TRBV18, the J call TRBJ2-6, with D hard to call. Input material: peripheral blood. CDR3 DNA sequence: TGTGCCAGCTCACCACCAAAGAGCTCTGGGGCCAACGTCCTGACTTTC. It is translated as CASSPPKSSGANVLTF. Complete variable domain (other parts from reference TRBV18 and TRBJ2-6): NAGVMQNPRHLVRRRGQEARLRCSPMKGHSHVYWYRQLPEEGLKFMVYLQKENIIDESGMPKERFSAEFPKEGPSILRIQQVVRGDSAAYFCASSPPKSSGANVLTFGAGSRLTVL.